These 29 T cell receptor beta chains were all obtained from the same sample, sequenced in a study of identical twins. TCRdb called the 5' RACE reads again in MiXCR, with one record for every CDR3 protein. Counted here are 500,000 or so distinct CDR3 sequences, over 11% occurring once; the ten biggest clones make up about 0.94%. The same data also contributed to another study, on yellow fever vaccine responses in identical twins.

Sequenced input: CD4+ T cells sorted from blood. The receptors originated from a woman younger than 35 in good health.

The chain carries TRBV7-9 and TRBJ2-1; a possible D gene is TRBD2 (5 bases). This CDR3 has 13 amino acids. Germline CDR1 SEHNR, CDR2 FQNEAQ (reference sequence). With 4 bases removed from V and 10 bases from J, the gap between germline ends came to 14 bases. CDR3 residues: CASSWDGSGEQFF. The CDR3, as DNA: TGTGCCAGCAGCTGGGATGGGTCGGGGGAGCAGTTCTTC. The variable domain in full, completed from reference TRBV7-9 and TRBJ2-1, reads DTGVSQNPRHKITKRGQNVTFRCDPISEHNRLYWYRQTLGQGPEFLTYFQNEAQLEKSRLLSDRFSAERPKGSFSTLEIQRTEQGDSAMYLCASSWDGSGEQFFGPGTRLTVL.

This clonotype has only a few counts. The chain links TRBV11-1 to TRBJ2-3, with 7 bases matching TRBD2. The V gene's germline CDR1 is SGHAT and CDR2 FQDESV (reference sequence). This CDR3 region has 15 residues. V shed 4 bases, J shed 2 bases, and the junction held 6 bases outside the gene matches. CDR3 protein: CASSSGLDPTDTQYF. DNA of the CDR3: TGTGCCAGCAGCTCCGGACTAGACCCCACAGATACGCAGTATTTT.

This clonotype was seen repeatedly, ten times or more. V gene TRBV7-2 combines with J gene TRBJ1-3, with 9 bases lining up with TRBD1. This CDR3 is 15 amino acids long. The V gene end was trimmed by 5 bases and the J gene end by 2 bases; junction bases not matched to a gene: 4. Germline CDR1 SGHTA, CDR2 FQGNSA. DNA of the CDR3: TGTGCCAGCAGCGGGGACAGGGACCCTGGAAACACCATATATTTT. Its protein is CASSGDRDPGNTIYF.

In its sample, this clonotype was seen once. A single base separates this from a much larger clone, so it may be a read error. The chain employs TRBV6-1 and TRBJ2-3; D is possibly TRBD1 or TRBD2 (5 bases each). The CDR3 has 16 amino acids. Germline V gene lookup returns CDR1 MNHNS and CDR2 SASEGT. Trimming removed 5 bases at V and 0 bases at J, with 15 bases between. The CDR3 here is CASSTTRDRSTDTQYF. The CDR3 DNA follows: TGTGCCAGCAGTACCACCCGGGACCGAAGCACAGATACGCAGTATTTT.

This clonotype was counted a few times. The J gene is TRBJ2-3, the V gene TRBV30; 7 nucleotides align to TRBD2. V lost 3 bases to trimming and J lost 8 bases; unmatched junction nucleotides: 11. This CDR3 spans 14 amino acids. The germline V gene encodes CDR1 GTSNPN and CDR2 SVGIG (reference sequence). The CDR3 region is CAWSPGAGRGTQYF. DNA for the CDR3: TGTGCCTGGAGCCCCGGGGCAGGGAGGGGTACGCAGTATTTT.

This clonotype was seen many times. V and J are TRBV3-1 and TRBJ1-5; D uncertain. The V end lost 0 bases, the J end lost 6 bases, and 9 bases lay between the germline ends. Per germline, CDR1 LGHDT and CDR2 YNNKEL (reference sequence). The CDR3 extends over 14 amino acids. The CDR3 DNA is TGTGCCAGCAGCCAAGAAAGAGGGTTTCAGCCCCAGCATTTT. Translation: CASSQERGFQPQHF.

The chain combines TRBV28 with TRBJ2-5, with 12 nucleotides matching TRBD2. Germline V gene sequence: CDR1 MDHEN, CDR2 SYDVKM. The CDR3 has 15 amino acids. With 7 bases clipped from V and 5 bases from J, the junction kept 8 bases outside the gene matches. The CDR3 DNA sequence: TGTGCCAGCAAGGCTCTAGCGGGAGGGCGGGAGACCCAGTACTTC. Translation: CASKALAGGRETQYF.

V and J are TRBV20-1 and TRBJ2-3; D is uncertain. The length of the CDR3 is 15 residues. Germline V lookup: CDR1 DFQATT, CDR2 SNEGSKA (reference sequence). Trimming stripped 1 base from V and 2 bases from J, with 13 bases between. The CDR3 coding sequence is TGCAGTGCTAGAGTCGTTCGGTCAATCACAGATACGCAGTATTTT. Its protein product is CSARVVRSITDTQYF.

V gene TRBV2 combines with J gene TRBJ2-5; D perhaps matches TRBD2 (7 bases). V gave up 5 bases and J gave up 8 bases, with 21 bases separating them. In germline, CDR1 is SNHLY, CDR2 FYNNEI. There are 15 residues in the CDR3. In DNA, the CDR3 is TGTGCCAGCAGTCCCCAGGAGGGGGGGCAGGAAACCCAGTACTTC. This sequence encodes CASSPQEGGQETQYF.

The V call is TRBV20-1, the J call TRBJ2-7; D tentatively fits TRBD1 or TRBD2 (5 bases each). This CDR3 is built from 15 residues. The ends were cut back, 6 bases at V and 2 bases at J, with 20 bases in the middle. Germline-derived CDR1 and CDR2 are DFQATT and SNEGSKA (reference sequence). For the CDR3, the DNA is TGCAGTGCCCCTGACAGCCGGGGTCGAACCTACGAGCAGTACTTC. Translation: CSAPDSRGRTYEQYF.

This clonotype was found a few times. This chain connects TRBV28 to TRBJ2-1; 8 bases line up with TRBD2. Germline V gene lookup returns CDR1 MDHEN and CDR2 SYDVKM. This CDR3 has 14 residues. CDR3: CVAESGGPGNEQFF. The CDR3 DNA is TGTGTAGCAGAATCGGGGGGGCCAGGCAATGAGCAGTTCTTC.

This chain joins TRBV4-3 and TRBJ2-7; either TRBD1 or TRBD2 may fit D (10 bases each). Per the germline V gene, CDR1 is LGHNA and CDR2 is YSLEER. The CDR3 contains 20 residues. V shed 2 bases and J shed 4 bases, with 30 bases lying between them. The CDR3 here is CASSQFDRGRAGGPPYEQYF. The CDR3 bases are TGCGCCAGCAGCCAATTCGACAGGGGGCGAGCGGGAGGGCCTCCTTACGAGCAGTACTTC.

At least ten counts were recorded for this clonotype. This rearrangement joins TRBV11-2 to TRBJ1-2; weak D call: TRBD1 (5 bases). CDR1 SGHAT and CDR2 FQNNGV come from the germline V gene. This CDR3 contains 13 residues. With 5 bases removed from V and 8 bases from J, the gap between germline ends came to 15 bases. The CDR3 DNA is TGTGCCAGCAGCCCAGGGTTGCTTTACGGCTACACCTTC. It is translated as CASSPGLLYGYTF.

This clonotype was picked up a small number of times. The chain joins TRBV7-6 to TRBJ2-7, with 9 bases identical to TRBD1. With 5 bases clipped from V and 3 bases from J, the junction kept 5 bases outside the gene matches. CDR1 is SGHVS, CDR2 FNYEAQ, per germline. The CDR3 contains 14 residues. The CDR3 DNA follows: TGTGCCAGCAGCCGGACAGGGGACCTCTACGAGCAGTACTTC. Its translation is CASSRTGDLYEQYF.

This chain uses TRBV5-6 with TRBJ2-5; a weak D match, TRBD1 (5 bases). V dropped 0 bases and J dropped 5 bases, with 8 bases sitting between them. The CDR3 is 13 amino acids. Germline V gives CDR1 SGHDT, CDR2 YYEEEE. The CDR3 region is CASSLEGAETQYF. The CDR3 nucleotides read TGTGCCAGCAGCTTGGAAGGGGCCGAGACCCAGTACTTC.

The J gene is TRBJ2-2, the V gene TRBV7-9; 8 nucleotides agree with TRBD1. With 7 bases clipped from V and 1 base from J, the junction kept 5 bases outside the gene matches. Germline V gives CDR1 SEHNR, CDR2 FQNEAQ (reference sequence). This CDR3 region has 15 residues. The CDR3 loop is CASNPGTGNTGELFF. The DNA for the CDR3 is TGTGCCAGCAACCCCGGGACAGGGAACACCGGGGAGCTGTTTTTT.

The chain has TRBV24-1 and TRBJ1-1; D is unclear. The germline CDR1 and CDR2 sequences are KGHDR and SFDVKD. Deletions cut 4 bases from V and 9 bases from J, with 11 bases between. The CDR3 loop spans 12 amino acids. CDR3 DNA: TGTGCCACCAGTGAACGAGGGTTCAAAGCTTTCTTT. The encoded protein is CATSERGFKAFF.

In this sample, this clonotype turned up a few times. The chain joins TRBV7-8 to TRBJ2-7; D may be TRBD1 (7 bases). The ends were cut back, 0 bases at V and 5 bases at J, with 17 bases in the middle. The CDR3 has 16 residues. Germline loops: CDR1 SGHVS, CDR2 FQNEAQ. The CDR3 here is CASSLAPGPGGHEQYF. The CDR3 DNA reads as TGTGCCAGCAGCTTAGCTCCCGGCCCAGGGGGGCACGAGCAGTACTTC. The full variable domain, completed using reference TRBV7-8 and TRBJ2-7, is GAGVSQSPRYKVAKRGQDVALRCDPISGHVSLFWYQQALGQGPEFLTYFQNEAQLDKSGLPSDRFFAERPEGSVSTLKIQRTQQEDSAVYLCASSLAPGPGGHEQYFGPGTRLTVT.

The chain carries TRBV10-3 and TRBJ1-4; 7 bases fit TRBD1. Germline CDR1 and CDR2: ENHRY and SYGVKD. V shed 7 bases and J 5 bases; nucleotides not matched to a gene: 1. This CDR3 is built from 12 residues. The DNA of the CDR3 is TGTGCCATCAAGGGACAGAATGAAAAACTGTTTTTT. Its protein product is CAIKGQNEKLFF.

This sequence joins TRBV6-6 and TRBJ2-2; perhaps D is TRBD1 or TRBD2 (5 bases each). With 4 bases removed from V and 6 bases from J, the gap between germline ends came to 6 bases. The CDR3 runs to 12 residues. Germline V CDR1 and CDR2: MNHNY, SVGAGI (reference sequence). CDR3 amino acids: CASSWDPGELFF. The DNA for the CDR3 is TGTGCCAGCAGTTGGGACCCCGGGGAGCTGTTTTTT.

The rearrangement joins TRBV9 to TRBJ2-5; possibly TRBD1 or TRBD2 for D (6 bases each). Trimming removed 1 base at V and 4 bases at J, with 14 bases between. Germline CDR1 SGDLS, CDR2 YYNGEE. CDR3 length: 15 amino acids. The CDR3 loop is CASSVSGGLGETQYF. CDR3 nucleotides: TGTGCCAGCAGCGTATCCGGGGGCCTGGGAGAGACCCAGTACTTC.

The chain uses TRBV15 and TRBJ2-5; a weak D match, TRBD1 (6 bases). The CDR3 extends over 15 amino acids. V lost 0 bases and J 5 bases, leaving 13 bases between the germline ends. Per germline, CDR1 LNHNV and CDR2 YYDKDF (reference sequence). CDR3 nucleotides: TGTGCCACCAGCAGAGAGGGCAGGGGAAGGGAGACCCAGTACTTC. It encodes CATSREGRGRETQYF.

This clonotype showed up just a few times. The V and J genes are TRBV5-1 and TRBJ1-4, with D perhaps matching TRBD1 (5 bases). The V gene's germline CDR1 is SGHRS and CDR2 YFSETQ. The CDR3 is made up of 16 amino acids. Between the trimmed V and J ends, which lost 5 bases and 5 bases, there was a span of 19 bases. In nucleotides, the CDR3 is TGCGCCAGCAGGCCCGAGGGGTCAGGGATGAATGAAAAACTGTTTTTT. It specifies CASRPEGSGMNEKLFF.

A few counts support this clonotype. CDR3: CASSLAQPGLAGYDEQYF. The CDR3 coding sequence is TGTGCCAGCAGTTTAGCCCAACCCGGACTAGCGGGATATGACGAGCAGTACTTC. The V and J genes are TRBV12-3 or TRBV12-4 and TRBJ2-7; 12 positions match TRBD2. The CDR3 totals 18 residues. The ends lost 0 bases at V and 5 bases at J; junction bases unmatched: 11.

In nucleotides, the CDR3 is TGCAGTGCTAGAGATTATTTAGACAGTACCTACGAGCAGTACTTC. The encoded protein is CSARDYLDSTYEQYF. The gene calls are TRBV20-1 and TRBJ2-7, with a tentative D call TRBD1 (5 bases). The V gene's germline CDR1 is DFQATT and CDR2 SNEGSKA (reference sequence). V was shortened by 0 bases and J by 2 bases, with 14 bases between the two germline ends. The CDR3 has 15 residues.

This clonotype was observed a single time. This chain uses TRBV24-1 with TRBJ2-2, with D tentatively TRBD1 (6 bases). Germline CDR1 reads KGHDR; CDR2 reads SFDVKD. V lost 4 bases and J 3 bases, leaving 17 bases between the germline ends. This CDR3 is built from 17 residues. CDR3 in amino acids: CATSDTKTGAHTGELFF. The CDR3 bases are TGTGCCACCAGTGACACGAAGACAGGTGCTCACACCGGGGAGCTGTTTTTT.

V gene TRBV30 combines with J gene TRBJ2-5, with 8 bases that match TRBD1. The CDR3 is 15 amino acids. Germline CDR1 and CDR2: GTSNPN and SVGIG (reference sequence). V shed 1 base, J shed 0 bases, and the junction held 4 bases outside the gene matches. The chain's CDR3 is CAWSAQGEHQETQYF. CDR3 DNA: TGTGCCTGGAGTGCACAGGGGGAACACCAAGAGACCCAGTACTTC.

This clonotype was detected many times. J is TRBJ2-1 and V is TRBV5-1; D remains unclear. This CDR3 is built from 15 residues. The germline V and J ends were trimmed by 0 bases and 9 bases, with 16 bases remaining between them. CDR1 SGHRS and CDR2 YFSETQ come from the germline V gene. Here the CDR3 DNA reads TGCGCCAGCAGCTTGGGTGGGGTGGAAGTCCGTGAGCAGTTCTTC. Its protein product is CASSLGGVEVREQFF.

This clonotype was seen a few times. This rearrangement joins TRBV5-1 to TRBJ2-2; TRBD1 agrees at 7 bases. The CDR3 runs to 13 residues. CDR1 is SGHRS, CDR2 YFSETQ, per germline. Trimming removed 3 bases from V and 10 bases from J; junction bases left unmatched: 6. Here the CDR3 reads CASSSGQSVELFF. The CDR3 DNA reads TGCGCCAGCAGCTCGGGACAGTCCGTGGAGCTGTTTTTT.